This TCR beta chain is drawn from a study of T-cell memory formation after mild COVID-19. Study background: TCR clusters showed largely donor specificity. Overall study findings and caveats: Day 37-peaking second-wave clones had unconfirmed SARS-CoV-2 specificity.

This CDR3 comprises 14 residues. The J segment lost 2 bases and the V segment lost 2 bases, leaving 2 bases of the junction unmatched. In germline, CDR1 is SGHRS, CDR2 YFSETQ. TCRdb re-analysed the 5' RACE reads in MiXCR, keeping a single row per CDR3 protein. The sample contains about 150,000 distinct CDR3 sequences, 20% to 25% of which appear only once. This clonotype was observed many times. Its antigen remains unknown. The chain recombines TRBV5-1 with TRBJ2-7, with TRBD1 matching 9 bases. This sequence was found in an adult woman who had mild COVID-19 (a few samples of this study predate the infection). Cell type and time point are not known. Sequenced: PBMCs or a T cell subset sorted from them (not recorded which). The CDR3, as DNA: TGCGCCAGCAGCTTCGGGACAGGGCCCTACGAGCAGTACTTC. Its protein product is CASSFGTGPYEQYF.